Presented here are 9 T cell receptor beta chains from one specimen sequenced in a study of vaccination effects on CD4 cells after COVID-19. Profiling relied on immunoSEQ multiplex PCR, and the TCRdb table lists in-frame clones only, not all of them. The sample holds over 45,000 clones, approximately 65% seen once. The antigens of these receptors remain unknown. Following culture for around 10 days, CD4+ T cells were isolated. The source was CD4+ T cells from PBMCs cultured without peptide, collected before COVID-19 vaccination. The receptors here all came from a human donor who received a COVID-19 vaccine.

This clone was counted a few times. The CDR3 loop reads CASSPKWRDSYEQYF. The CDR3 bases are TGTGCCAGCAGCCCCAAATGGCGGGACTCCTACGAGCAGTACTTC. The chain carries TRBV13 and TRBJ2-7, with TRBD2 as a possible D gene (6 bases). V was shortened by 5 bases and J by 0 bases, with 14 bases between the two germline ends. CDR3 length: 15 residues. Germline V CDR1 and CDR2: PRHDT, FYEKMQ (reference sequence).

J is TRBJ2-2 and V is TRBV7-3, with D perhaps matching TRBD1 (5 bases). There are 14 residues in the CDR3. Germline V lookup: CDR1 SGHTA, CDR2 FQGTGA. Trimming removed 5 bases from V and 1 base from J, with 8 bases in between. CDR3 sequence reads: CASSVQGNTGELFF. Here the CDR3 DNA reads TGTGCCAGCAGCGTTCAGGGGAACACCGGGGAGCTGTTTTTT.

This chain links TRBV29-1 with TRBJ2-2; D is uncertain. V was cut by 1 base and J by 5 bases, with 2 bases left in between. The CDR3 runs to 11 residues. The germline V gene has CDR1 SQVTM and CDR2 ANQGSEA. Here the CDR3 DNA reads TGCAGCGTTGAAGGTACCGGGGAGCTGTTTTTT. This codes for CSVEGTGELFF.

This chain uses TRBV29-1 with TRBJ2-7; perhaps TRBD2 as D (5 bases). The CDR3 covers 12 residues. V dropped 4 bases and J dropped 7 bases, with 14 bases sitting between them. In germline, CDR1 is SQVTM, CDR2 ANQGSEA. The CDR3 region has the DNA TGCAGCGTTGGGTTTTTGAGGGATGAGCAGTACTTC. This encodes CSVGFLRDEQYF.

The chain employs TRBV6-6 and TRBJ1-1, with D uncertain. There are 12 residues in the CDR3. The V and J ends lost 5 bases and 7 bases respectively, with 11 bases between them. The germline V gene encodes CDR1 MNHNY and CDR2 SVGAGI (reference sequence). CDR3 sequence (DNA): TGTGCCAGCAGTCCACGCGGCCGTGAAGCTTTCTTT. It encodes CASSPRGREAFF.

The chain is built from TRBV10-3 and TRBJ2-1; 9 bases fit TRBD2. Looked up from germline, CDR1 is ENHRY and CDR2 is SYGVKD. The CDR3 runs 14 residues. Unmatched junction bases numbered 5, after V lost 5 bases and J lost 6 bases. Here the CDR3 reads CAISSAGGPNEQFF. The CDR3 nucleotides are TGTGCCATCAGTTCGGCGGGGGGGCCCAATGAGCAGTTCTTC.

The rearrangement uses TRBV2 and TRBJ1-4, with D tentatively TRBD1 (5 bases). Deletions cut 2 bases from V and 11 bases from J, with 12 bases between. The germline gives CDR1 SNHLY, CDR2 FYNNEI. This CDR3 comprises 13 residues. The CDR3 protein is CASSETPRDKLFF. Written as DNA, the CDR3 is TGTGCCAGCAGTGAAACCCCTCGGGACAAACTGTTTTTT.

This chain joins TRBV5-6 and TRBJ1-2; D perhaps matches TRBD1 (6 bases). Trimming pared 2 bases from V and 5 bases from J, leaving 16 bases between. Germline loops: CDR1 SGHDT, CDR2 YYEEEE. This CDR3 spans 15 amino acids. The CDR3 protein is CASSLVAGAEYGYTF. The CDR3 DNA reads TGTGCCAGCAGCTTAGTTGCAGGGGCTGAATATGGCTACACCTTC.

The chain has TRBV19 and TRBJ2-3; a weak D match, TRBD2 (5 bases). This CDR3 region has 17 residues. Germline CDR1 LNHDA, CDR2 SQIVND (reference sequence). Trimming shortened V by 3 bases and J by 0 bases, and 16 bases separated the two germline ends. CDR3 loop: CASSIFSGNPSTDTQYF. DNA of the CDR3: TGTGCCAGTAGTATTTTCTCCGGGAACCCTAGCACAGATACGCAGTATTTT.